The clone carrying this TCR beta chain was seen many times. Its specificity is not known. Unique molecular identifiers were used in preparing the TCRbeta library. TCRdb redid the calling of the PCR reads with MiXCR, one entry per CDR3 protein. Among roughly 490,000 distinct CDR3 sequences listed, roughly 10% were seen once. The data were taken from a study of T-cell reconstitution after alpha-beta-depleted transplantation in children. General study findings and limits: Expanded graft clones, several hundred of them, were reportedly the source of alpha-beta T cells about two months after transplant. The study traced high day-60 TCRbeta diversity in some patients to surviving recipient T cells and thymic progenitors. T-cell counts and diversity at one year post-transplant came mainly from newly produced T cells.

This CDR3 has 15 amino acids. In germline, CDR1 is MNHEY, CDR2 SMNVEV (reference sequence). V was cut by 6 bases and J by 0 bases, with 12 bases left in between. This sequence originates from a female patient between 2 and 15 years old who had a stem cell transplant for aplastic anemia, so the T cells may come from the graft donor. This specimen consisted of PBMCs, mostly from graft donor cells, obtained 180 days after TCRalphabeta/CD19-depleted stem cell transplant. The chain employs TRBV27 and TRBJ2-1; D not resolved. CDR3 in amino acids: CASRRPRSSYNEQFF. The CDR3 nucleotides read TGTGCCAGCAGAAGACCGAGGAGCTCCTACAATGAGCAGTTCTTC.